This T cell receptor (beta chain) originates from a study of CD8 T cells in Susac syndrome. Random-hexamer reverse transcription was applied to about 0.45 to 1 ug RNA. TCRdb redid the calling of the immunoSEQ multiplex PCR reads with MiXCR, one entry per CDR3 protein. The sample records over 130,000 distinct CDR3 sequences, about 95% being singletons. The trim removed 4 bases at V and 12 bases at J, leaving 12 bases unmatched. This CDR3 spans 13 amino acids. Germline V gives CDR1 SGHRS, CDR2 YFSETQ. This rearrangement joins TRBV5-1 to TRBJ1-2; 7 bases line up with TRBD1. The sample consisted of CD4+ T cells from PBMCs. The receptor was derived from a human donor with multiple sclerosis. In nucleotides, the CDR3 is TGCGCCAGCAGCGGAGGGACAGCAGGATTTGACACCTTC. It translates to CASSGGTAGFDTF.